The present T cell receptor beta chain was sequenced within a study of T cell clonotyping in hematopoietic cell transplantation (dated by TCRdb to the early 2020s). For the study in its entirety: A total of 120 to 150 blood samples were gathered in the study from 30 to 40 consecutive transplant recipients along with their related donors. Patients were recruited between late 2015 and 2017 and followed until late 2020 or death. The full study reports these points: Broader TCR repertoire diversity after transplant was predicted by Inverse Simpson Index values from donors and from recipients before transplant. Sample size was limited, and cells were not sorted, so CD4 and CD8 repertoire contributions could not be separated. Overlap with donor repertoires was found for only a small fraction of recipient repertoires, with over 97% found to appear de novo at the given depth. After transplant, TCR diversity in recipients dropped, and pathologically expanded clonotypes increased progressively from day 30 to day 180.

According to the study, the label for this sample's time point signals: 180 days after allo-HCT. Blood from recipients was drawn about 28 days before transplant and again at days 30, 100 and 180 after transplant. Using Nuclei Lysis Solution, genomic DNA was extracted from unfractionated peripheral blood mononuclear cells that were either fresh or cryopreserved. With the immunoSEQ assay, which is a bias-controlled multiplex PCR relying on V- and J-specific primers, TCR beta CDR3 regions were amplified from genomic DNA. A second PCR step added a proprietary barcode and Illumina adapter sequences to the CDR3 amplicons. CDR3 libraries were sequenced on an Illumina MiSeq instrument. On the authors' methods: Export and quality control were performed with immunoSEQ Analyzer 3.0, and downstream analyses were performed with R Bioconductor and Immunarch. Only productive rearrangements in the normalized downsampled data set went into calculating the repertoire metrics. Pathologically expanded clonotypes were defined as those larger than 5 templates in the normalized cohort. The Inverse Simpson Index was used to measure repertoire diversity. To capture all clonotypes, CMV-specificity analyses were performed on the non-normalized data set. Entries here come from immuneACCESS through TCRdb and include only in-frame sequences with V and J called. Some clones fail to appear in such tables; in the studies checked, an unresolved V gene covers under half of the shortfall, and the cause of the remainder is unknown. The V and J calls and clone size come from that table; D and trimming were worked out from the DNA. In this sample the table shows thousands of clones, 70% to 90% of which occur a single time. Clones ranked in the top ten supply around 30% of the sample.

The germline V gene encodes CDR1 GTSNPN and CDR2 SVGIG (reference sequence). V gives up 7 bases and J gives up 1 base, and the segment between their germline ends measures 11 bases. The CDR3 holds 13 amino acids from the cysteine to the phenylalanine. Only the CDR3 DNA stays, 39 bases, in frame from base 1. Of note for this clone: It lacks a known antigen. No base quality information exists; no much larger clone differs at one position.

The rearranged chain carries TRBV30 and TRBJ1-3; D gene: possibly TRBD1, on 5 matching bases. The source was PBMCs, collected 180 days after allogeneic stem cell transplant. The receptor's source is a female patient in her 30s who had an allogeneic stem cell transplant, so the T cells may come from the graft donor. Some clones in this sample may be carry-over from other donors' samples. The DNA reads as follows: TGTGCCTTGCGTCAGGGTTCTGGAAACACCATATATTTT. This translates into CALRQGSGNTIYF.